Reported below is one TCR beta chain. The target antigen is unknown. CDR3 length: 15 amino acids. The V gene lost 5 bases and the J gene lost 1 base, with 13 bases spanning the gap. Germline V gene lookup returns CDR1 SGHDT and CDR2 YYEEEE. Time point reported: week 11, during vaccination. Topical imiquimod accompanied each vaccine dose, which consisted of 300 ug of mutant IDH1 20-mer peptide. This sample is part of a study of a mutant IDH1 vaccine in newly diagnosed glioma. Only in-frame clones appear in the TCRdb table, and some are missing; sequencing was by immunoSEQ multiplex PCR. The repertoire consists of fewer than 75,000 clones, with around 85% occurring once and the leading ten covering approximately 10%.

This clonotype was sampled from a woman in her forties or fifties with glioma. The chain employs TRBV5-6 and TRBJ2-1; D may be TRBD1 (6 bases). The input for sequencing was PBMCs, taken from a glioma patient whose treatment included an IDH1 peptide vaccine. The CDR3 sequence: CASRLDRPSYNEQFF. The CDR3 DNA sequence: TGTGCCAGCAGGCTGGACAGACCTTCCTACAATGAGCAGTTCTTC.